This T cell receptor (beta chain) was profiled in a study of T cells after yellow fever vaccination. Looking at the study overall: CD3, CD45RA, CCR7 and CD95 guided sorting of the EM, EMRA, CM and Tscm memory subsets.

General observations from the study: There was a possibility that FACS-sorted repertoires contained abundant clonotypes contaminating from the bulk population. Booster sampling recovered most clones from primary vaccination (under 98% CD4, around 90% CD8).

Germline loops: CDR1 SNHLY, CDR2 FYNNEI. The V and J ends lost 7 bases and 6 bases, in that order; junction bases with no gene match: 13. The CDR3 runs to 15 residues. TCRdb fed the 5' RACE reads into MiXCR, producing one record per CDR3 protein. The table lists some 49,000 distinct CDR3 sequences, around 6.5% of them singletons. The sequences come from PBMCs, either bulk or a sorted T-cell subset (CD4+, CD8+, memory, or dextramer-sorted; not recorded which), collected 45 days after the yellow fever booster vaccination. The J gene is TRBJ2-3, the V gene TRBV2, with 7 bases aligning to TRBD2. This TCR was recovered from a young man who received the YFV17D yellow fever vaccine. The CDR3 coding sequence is TGTGCCAGCACCTCCCGGGGCGGGAGTGAGGATACGCAGTATTTT. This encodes CASTSRGGSEDTQYF.